This TCR beta chain was profiled in a study of CD8+ T cells in alopecia areata. This clone was found once. Its antigen is undetermined. The CDR3 loop spans 19 amino acids. Germline V CDR1 and CDR2: SNHLY, FYNNEI. V shed 7 bases and J 1 base; nucleotides not matched to a gene: 15. Study observations and caveats: Scalp clonality dropped significantly under tofacitinib, as did expanded CD8+ top-100 clones. Patients shared TCRs less clearly than mice did, possibly owing to HLA.

Treatment of the sample: oral pan-JAK inhibitor, 5-10 mg twice daily. Investigators isolated RNA and reverse transcribed it into cDNA to act as the sequencing template. Measured with immunoSEQ multiplex PCR; TCRdb has only the in-frame clones, and not every one. There are approximately 65,000 clones in the sample; about 45% occur only once, and over 20% lies in the top ten. The TCR comes from a human donor with alopecia areata. The specimen comprised CD8+ T cells sorted from blood, sampled at approximately week 39, from a patient treated with tofacitinib. The rearrangement links TRBV2 to TRBJ2-2; 10 bases map to TRBD2. The CDR3 DNA sequence: TGTGCCAGCATCGACATGGTAGCGGGAGGAGGCTTGAACACCGGGGAGCTGTTTTTT. As protein: CASIDMVAGGGLNTGELFF.